This record covers a single TCR beta chain. Its antigen is undetermined. This entry comes from a study of shared clonotypes between healthy human individuals. Broader study findings: The authors expected sequencing depth to affect clonotype sharing among donors.

This CDR3 comprises 14 residues. In germline, CDR1 is SGHTA, CDR2 FQGNSA. V was clipped by 4 bases and J by 5 bases, with 14 bases between them. Method: immunoSEQ multiplex PCR; TCRdb's copy keeps in-frame clones and lacks some. In the table there are about 490,000 clones, 81% of which are singletons. Donors comprised only Caucasian adults living in Nashville, Tennessee. Unsorted samples used tens of millions of PBMCs for genomic DNA. The TCR originated in a woman in her thirties or forties in good health. Some clones in this sample may be carry-over from other donors' samples. The chain couples TRBV7-2 to TRBJ1-1; TRBD1 is a possible D gene (6 bases). Material for sequencing was PBMCs. The CDR3 is CASSSRGQSTEAFF. The CDR3, as DNA: TGTGCCAGCAGCTCCCGGGGGCAGTCTACTGAAGCTTTCTTT. Looking up the rest from reference TRBV7-2 and TRBJ1-1 gives the full variable domain: GAGVSQSPSNKVTEKGKDVELRCDPISGHTALYWYRQSLGQGLEFLIYFQGNSAPDKSGLPSDRFSAERTGGSVSTLTIQRTQQEDSAVYLCASSSRGQSTEAFFGQGTRLTVV.